These 3 T cell receptor beta chains share one sample of origin, sequenced in a study of molecular identifiers for immune sequencing clone quantification listed by TCRdb under 2018. The receptor library was made with PCR. Sequencing was performed on an Illumina HiSeq 4000. The public reads were reanalyzed by TCRdb: fastp trimming at Q25, MiXCR alignment, in-frame beta chains only. A single entry per CDR3 protein holds the most common genes and DNA from its merged rows. The sample records hundreds of thousands of distinct CDR3 sequences, just under 20% of which are singletons. The ten largest clones represent 0.85% to 0.9% of the sample. Material: naive CD8+ T cells from blood, with Jurkat cell RNA spiked in. The cell subset or site label here, explained by the study, means: FACS-sorted CD8+CD4-CCR7+CD45RA+ naive T cells. These receptors all come from a human donor in good health. Some libraries in this study had Jurkat cell RNA spiked in.

The chain carries TRBV3-1 and TRBJ2-1; TRBD1 or TRBD2 may be the D gene (5 bases each). Trimming left V 4 bases short and J 4 bases short, with 14 bases between. Looked up from germline, CDR1 is LGHDT and CDR2 is YNNKEL (reference sequence). The CDR3 contains 15 residues. The CDR3 spells CASSRGGGIYNEQFF. CDR3 nucleotide sequence: TGTGCCAGCAGCCGTGGGGGTGGGATATACAATGAGCAGTTCTTC.

The sample holds many counts of this clonotype. The CDR3, as DNA: TGCGCCAGCAGCTGGGACAGTCCGGAGACCCAGTACTTC. This encodes CASSWDSPETQYF. The rearrangement joins TRBV5-1 to TRBJ2-5; 7 positions agree with TRBD1. Germline CDR1 reads SGHRS; CDR2 reads YFSETQ. The CDR3 contains 13 residues. Trimming took 3 bases from V and 5 from J; bases not matched to a gene: 4.

The chain has TRBV29-1 and TRBJ2-3, with no clear D. The DNA end is a closer match to TRBJ1-5, so the J assignment may be wrong. Per the germline V gene, CDR1 is SQVTM and CDR2 is ANQGSEA. The CDR3 runs to 11 residues. This chain's CDR3 is CSVPLPDTQHF. CDR3 sequence (DNA): TGCAGCGTTCCACTACCAGATACGCAGCATTTT.